A selection of T cell receptor beta chains follows, all from one sample in a study of shared clonotypes between healthy human individuals. Sequenced by immunoSEQ multiplex PCR; TCRdb stores in-frame clones only, minus some. The sample consists of 600,000 to 750,000 clones, 72% of them appearing once. The sequenced material came from memory CD4+ T cells sorted from blood. The source of these receptors is a woman in her 30s in good health. Both conserved end residues are trimmed from each CDR3. Fields, in order: clone size, V gene, J gene, CDR3 protein. Part of the rows lack a size; the others show once, few, many or a class for expanded clones.

>.|TRBV7-2|.
ASSGPGGPYEQY
>.|TRBV28|TRBJ2-7
ASSSLTGMTYEQY
>once|TRBV18|TRBJ2-2
ASSPRAGAFEDTGELF
>.|TRBV7-3|TRBJ2-3
ASSSGTSGIADTQY
>many|TRBV6-1|TRBJ2-3
ASSYGDTQY
>few|TRBV4-1|TRBJ1-2
ASSQLTAGRGLYGYT
>few|TRBV14|TRBJ2-3
ASSQDWRIAGEGGADTQY
>once|TRBV25-1|TRBJ2-7
ASSRNYEQY
>.|TRBV5-4|TRBJ2-5
ASSLWDRAQETQY
>.|TRBV28|TRBJ2-7
ASIPTSGSGYEQY
>few|TRBV5-1|TRBJ2-3
ASRVDLTDTQY
>.|TRBV13|TRBJ2-3
ASSPGLGGDTQY
>.|TRBV5-1|TRBJ1-2
ASSPGGRSYGYT
>.|TRBV28|TRBJ2-4
ASSGRGGGENIQY